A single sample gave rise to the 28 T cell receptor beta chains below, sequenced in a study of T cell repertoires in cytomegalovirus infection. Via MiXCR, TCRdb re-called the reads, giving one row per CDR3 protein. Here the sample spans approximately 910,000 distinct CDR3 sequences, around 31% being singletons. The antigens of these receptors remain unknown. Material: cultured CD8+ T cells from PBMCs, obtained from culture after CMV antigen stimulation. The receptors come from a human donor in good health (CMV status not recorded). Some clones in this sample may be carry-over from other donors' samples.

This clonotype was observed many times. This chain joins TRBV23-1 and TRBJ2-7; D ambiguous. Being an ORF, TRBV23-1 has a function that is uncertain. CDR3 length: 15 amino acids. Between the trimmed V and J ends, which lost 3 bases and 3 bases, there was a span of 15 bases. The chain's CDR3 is CASSHSQKKYYEQYV. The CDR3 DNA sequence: TGCGCCAGCAGTCATTCGCAAAAAAAGTACTACGAGCAGTACGTC.

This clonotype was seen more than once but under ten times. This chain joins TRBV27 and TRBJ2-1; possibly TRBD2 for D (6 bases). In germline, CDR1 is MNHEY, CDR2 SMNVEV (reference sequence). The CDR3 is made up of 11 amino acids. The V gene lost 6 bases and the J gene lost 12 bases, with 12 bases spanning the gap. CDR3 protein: CASSTMEGQFF. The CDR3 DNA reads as TGTGCCAGCAGCACAATGGAGGGGCAGTTCTTC.

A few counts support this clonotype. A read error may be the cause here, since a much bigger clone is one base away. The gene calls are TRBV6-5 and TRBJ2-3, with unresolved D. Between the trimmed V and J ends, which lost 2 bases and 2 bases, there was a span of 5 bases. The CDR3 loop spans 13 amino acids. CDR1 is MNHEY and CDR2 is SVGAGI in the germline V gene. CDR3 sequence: CASSYTNTDTQYF. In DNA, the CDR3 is TGTGCCAGCAGTTACACTAACACAGATACGCAGTATTTT.

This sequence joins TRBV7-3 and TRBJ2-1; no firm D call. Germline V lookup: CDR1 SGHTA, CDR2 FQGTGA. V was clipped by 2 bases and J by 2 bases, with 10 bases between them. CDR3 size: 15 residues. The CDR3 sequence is CASSLATEAYNEQFF. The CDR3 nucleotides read TGTGCCAGCAGCTTAGCGACCGAAGCCTACAATGAGCAGTTCTTC.

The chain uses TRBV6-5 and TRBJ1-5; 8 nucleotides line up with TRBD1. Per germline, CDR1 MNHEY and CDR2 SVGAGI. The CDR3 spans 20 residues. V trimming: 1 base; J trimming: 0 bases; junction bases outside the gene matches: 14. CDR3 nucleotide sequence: TGTGCCAGCAGTTACTTTCCGAGACAGGGGTCTCCTTATAGCAATCAGCCCCAGCATTTT. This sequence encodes CASSYFPRQGSPYSNQPQHF.

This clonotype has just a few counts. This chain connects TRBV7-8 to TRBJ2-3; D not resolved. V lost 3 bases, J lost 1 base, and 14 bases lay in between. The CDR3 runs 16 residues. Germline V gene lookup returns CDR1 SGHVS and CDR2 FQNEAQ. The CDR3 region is CASSFLDGQGTDTQYF. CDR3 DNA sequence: TGTGCCAGCAGCTTCTTAGACGGGCAGGGCACAGATACGCAGTATTTT.

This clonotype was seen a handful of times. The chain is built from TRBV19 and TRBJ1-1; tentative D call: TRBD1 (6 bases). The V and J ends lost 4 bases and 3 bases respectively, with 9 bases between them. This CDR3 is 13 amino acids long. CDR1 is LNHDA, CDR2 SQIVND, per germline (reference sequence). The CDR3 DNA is TGTGCCAGTAGTACCCAGGGGCACACTGAAGCTTTCTTT. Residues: CASSTQGHTEAFF.

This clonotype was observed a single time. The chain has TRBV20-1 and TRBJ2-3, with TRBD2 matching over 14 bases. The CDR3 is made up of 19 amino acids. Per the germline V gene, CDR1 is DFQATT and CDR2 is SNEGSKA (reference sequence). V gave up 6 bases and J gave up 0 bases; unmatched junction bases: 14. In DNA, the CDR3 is TGCAGTGCGTGGGAGCCCGGACTAGCGGGGGGCCCTAGCACAGATACGCAGTATTTT. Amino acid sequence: CSAWEPGLAGGPSTDTQYF.

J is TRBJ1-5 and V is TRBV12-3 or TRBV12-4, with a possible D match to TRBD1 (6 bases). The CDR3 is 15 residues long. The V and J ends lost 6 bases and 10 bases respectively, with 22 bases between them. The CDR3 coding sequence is TGTGCCAGCAGGTGGGGGCAGGGGCCGTACGACCCCCAGCATTTT. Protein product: CASRWGQGPYDPQHF.

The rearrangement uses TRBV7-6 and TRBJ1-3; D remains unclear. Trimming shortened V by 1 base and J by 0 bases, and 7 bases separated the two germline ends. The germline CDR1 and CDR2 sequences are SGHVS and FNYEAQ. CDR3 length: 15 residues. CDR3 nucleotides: TGTGCCAGCAGCTTAGACGCGAGCTCTGGAAACACCATATATTTT. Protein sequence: CASSLDASSGNTIYF. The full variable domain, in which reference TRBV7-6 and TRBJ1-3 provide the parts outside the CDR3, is GAGVSQSPRYKVTKRGQDVALRCDPISGHVSLYWYRQALGQGPEFLTYFNYEAQQDKSGLPNDRFSAERPEGSISTLTIQRTEQRDSAMYRCASSLDASSGNTIYFGEGSWLTVV.

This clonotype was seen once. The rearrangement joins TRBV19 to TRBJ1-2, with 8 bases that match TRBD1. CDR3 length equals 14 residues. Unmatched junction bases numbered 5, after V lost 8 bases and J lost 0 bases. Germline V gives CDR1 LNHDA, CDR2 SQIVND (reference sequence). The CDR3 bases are TGTGCCAGTGCAGGGGGCTCAGCTAACTATGGCTACACCTTC. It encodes CASAGGSANYGYTF.

The CDR3 reads CASSPAVGNTIYF. The CDR3 nucleotides read TGTGCCAGCAGCCCAGCCGTTGGAAACACCATATATTTT. The chain combines TRBV7-6 with TRBJ1-3; no clear D gene. The CDR3 runs 13 residues. V lost 5 bases and J 3 bases, leaving 8 bases between the germline ends. Germline V gene sequence: CDR1 SGHVS, CDR2 FNYEAQ.

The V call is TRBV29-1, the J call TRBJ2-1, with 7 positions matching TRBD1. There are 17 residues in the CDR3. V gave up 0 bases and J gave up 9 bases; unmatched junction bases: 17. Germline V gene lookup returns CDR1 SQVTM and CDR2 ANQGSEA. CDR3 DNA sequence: TGCAGCGTTGAAGACCTAAAGGGGGCAAAGGGGGCGGTTGAGCAGTTCTTC. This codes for CSVEDLKGAKGAVEQFF.

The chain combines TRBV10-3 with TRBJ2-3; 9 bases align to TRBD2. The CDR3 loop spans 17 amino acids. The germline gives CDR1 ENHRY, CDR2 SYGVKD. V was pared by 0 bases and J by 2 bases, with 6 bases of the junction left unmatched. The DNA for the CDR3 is TGTGCCATCAGTGAGTCCGTAGCGGGGGCCTACACAGATACGCAGTATTTT. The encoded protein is CAISESVAGAYTDTQYF.

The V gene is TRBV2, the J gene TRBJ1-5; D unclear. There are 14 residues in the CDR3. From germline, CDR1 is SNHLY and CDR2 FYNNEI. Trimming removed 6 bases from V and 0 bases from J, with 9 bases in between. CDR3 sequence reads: CASRSLYSNQPQHF. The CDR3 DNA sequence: TGTGCCAGCAGAAGCCTTTATAGCAATCAGCCCCAGCATTTT.

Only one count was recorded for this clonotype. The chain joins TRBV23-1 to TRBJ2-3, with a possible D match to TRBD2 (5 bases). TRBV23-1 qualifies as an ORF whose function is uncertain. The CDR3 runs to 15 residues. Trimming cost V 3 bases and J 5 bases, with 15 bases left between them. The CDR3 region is CASSQTTLRIDTQYF. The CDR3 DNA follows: TGCGCCAGCAGTCAGACTACCCTAAGGATAGATACGCAGTATTTT.

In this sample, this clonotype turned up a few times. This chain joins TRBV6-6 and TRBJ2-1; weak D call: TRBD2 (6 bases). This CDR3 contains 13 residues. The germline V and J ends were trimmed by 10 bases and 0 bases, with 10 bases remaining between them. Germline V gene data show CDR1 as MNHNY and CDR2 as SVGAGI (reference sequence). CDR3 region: CANSGSSYNEQFF. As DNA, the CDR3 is TGTGCCAATAGCGGTAGCTCCTACAATGAGCAGTTCTTC.

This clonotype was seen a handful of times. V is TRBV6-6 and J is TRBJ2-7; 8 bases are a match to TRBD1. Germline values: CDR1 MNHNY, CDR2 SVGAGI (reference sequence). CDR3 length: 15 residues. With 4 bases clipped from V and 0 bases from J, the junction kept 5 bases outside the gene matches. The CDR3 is CASSWTGSHSYEQYV. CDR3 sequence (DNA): TGTGCCAGCAGTTGGACAGGGTCTCACTCCTACGAGCAGTACGTC.

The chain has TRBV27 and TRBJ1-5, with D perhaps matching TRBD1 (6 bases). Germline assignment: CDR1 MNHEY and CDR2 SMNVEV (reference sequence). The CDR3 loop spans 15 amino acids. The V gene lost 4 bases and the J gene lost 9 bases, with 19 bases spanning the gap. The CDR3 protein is CASSWSGTQIGPQHF. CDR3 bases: TGTGCCAGCAGTTGGTCCGGGACACAGATCGGGCCCCAGCATTTT.

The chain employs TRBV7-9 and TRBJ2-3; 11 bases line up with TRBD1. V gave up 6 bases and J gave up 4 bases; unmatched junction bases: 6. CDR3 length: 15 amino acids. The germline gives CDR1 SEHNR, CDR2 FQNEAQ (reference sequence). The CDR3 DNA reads TGTGCCAGCAGTCGGACAGGGGGCGCCTCAGATACGCAGTATTTT. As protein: CASSRTGGASDTQYF.

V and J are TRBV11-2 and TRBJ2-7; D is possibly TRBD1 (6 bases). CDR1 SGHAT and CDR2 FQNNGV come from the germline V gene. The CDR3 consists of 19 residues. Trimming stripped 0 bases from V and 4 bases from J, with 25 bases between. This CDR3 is CASSLERILRAGDQYEQYF. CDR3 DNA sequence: TGTGCCAGCAGCTTAGAGAGGATTTTGAGGGCAGGGGATCAATACGAGCAGTACTTC.

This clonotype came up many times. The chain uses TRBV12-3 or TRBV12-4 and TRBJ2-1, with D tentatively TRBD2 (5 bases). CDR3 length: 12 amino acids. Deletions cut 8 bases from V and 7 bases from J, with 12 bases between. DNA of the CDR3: TGTGCCAGCGTTTCGCCGGGGAATGAGCAGTTCTTC. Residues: CASVSPGNEQFF.

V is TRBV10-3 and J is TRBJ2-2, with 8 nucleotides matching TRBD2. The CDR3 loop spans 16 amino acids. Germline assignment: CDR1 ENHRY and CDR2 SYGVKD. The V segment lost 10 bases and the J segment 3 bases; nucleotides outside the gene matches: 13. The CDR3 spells CATLVGSGAHTGELFF. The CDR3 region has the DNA TGTGCCACCTTGGTTGGTAGCGGGGCTCACACCGGGGAGCTGTTTTTT.

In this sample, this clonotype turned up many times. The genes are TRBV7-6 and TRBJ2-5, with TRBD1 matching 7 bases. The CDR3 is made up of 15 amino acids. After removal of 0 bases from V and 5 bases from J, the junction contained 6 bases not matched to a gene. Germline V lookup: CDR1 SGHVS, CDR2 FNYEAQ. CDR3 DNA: TGTGCCAGCAGCTTAGCTCTGACAGGGAGCGAGACCCAGTACTTC. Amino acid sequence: CASSLALTGSETQYF.

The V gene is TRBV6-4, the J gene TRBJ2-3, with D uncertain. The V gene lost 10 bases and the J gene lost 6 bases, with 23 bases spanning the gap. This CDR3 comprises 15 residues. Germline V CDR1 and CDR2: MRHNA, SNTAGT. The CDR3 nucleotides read TGTGCCACCGCCGATTTAGCCTACGGCTCCGATACGCAGTATTTT. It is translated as CATADLAYGSDTQYF.

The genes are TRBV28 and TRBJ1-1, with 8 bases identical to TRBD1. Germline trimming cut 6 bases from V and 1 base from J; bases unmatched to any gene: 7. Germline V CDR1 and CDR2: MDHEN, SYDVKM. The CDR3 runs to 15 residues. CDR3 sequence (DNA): TGTGCCAGCAGCTCCGGTGGACAGGGGAACACTGAAGCTTTCTTT. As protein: CASSSGGQGNTEAFF.

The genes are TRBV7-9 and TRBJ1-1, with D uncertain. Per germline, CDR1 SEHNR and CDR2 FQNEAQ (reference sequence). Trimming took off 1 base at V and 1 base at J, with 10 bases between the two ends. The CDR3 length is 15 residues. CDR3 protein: CASSLGRARNTEAFF. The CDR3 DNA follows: TGTGCCAGCAGCTTAGGGCGGGCTCGGAACACTGAAGCTTTCTTT. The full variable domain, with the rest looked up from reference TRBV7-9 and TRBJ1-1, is DTGVSQNPRHKITKRGQNVTFRCDPISEHNRLYWYRQTLGQGPEFLTYFQNEAQLEKSRLLSDRFSAERPKGSFSTLEIQRTEQGDSAMYLCASSLGRARNTEAFFGQGTRLTVV.

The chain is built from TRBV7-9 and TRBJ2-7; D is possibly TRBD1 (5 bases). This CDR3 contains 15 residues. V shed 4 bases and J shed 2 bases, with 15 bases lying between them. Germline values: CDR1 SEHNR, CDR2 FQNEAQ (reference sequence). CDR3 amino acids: CASSSSGAGTYEQYF. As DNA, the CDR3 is TGTGCCAGCAGCTCATCTGGGGCAGGGACCTACGAGCAGTACTTC.